One sample yielded the 2 T cell receptor beta chains listed below, sequenced in a study of blood T cell repertoires in COVID-19 (dated by TCRdb to 2018 to 2021). Library construction relied on the immunoSEQ multiplex PCR assay. TCRdb stores this immuneACCESS table with in-frame sequences only. Part of the clones is absent; in the studies checked, under half of the shortfall reflects unresolved V genes, and no reason is known for the rest. This sample comprises roughly 190,000 clones, around nine tenths of them detected only once. The ten largest clones take up roughly 4.7% of the sample. Source material: peripheral blood. Receptors were obtained from a human donor in a cohort sampled during active COVID-19.

The chain is built from TRBV10-2 and TRBJ1-2, with D hard to call. The ends were cut back, 2 bases at V and 6 bases at J, with 16 bases in the middle. The CDR3 has 15 amino acids. Germline V gene data show CDR1 as WSHSY and CDR2 as SAAADI. CDR3 residues: CASSEMGVPVDGYTF. The CDR3 DNA is TGCGCCAGCAGTGAGATGGGAGTTCCAGTGGATGGCTACACCTTC.

This clone is a singleton in its sample. The chain carries TRBV12-3 or TRBV12-4 and TRBJ1-2, with D unresolved. This CDR3 contains 13 residues. Between the trimmed V and J ends, which lost 1 base and 8 bases, there was a span of 11 bases. The CDR3 loop reads CASSLEPPRGYTF. CDR3 nucleotides: TGTGCCAGCAGTTTAGAGCCGCCGCGGGGCTACACCTTC.